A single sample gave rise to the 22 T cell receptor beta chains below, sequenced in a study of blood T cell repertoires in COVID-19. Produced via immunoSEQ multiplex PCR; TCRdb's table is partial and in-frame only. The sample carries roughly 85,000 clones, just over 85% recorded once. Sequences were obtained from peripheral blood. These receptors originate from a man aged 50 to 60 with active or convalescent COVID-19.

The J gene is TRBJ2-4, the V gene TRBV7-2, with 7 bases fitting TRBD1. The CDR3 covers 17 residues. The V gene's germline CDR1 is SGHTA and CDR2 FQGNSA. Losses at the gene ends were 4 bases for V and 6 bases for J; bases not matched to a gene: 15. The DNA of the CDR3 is TGTGCCAGCAGCTCCCTTCGGGCGACAGGGTCCCCAAACATTCAGTACTTC. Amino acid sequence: CASSSLRATGSPNIQYF.

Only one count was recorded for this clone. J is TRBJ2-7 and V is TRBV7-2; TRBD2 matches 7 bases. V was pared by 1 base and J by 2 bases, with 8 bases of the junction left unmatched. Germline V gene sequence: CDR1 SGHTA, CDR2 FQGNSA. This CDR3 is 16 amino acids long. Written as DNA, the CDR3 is TGTGCCAGCAGCTTAGAATCGGCTAGCGGAACCTACGAGCAGTACTTC. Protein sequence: CASSLESASGTYEQYF.

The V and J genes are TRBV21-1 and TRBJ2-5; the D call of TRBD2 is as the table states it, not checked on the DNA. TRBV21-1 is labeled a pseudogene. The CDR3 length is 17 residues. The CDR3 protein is CASSKFCSGRSQETQYF. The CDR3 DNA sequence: TGTGCCAGCAGCAAATTCTGCAGCGGGCGAAGCCAAGAGACCCAGTACTTC.

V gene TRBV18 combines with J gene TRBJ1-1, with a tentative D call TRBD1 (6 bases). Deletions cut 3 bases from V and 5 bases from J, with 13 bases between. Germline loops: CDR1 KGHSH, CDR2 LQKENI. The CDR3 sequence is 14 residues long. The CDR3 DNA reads TGTGCCAGCTCACCGACACAGGGAGGGACTGAAGCTTTCTTT. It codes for CASSPTQGGTEAFF.

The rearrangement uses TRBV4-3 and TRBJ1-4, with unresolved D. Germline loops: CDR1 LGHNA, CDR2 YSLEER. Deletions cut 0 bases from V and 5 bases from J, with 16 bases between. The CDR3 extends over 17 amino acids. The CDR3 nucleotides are TGCGCCAGCAGCCAAGATTGGGCGGGAGAACTGAATGAAAAACTGTTTTTT. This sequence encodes CASSQDWAGELNEKLFF.

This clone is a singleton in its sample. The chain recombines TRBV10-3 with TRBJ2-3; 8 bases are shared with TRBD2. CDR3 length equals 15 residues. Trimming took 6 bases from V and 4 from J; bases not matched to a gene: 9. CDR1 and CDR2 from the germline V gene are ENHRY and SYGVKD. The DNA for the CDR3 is TGTGCCATCAGACCTCTAGCGGGCGAGGCAGATACGCAGTATTTT. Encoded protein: CAIRPLAGEADTQYF.

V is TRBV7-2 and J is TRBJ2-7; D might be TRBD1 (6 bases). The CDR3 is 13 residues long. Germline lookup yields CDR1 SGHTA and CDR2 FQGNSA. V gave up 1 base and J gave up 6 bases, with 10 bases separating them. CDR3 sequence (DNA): TGTGCCAGCAGCTTAGACAGGGCGGGCGAGCAGTACTTC. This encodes CASSLDRAGEQYF.

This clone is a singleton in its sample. The CDR3 protein is CASSGRTGNTEAFF. As DNA, the CDR3 is TGTGCCAGCAGCGGGCGAACAGGGAACACTGAAGCTTTCTTT. The chain is built from TRBV7-8 and TRBJ1-1; possible D gene TRBD1, 5 bases. The CDR3 has 14 residues. V lost 5 bases to trimming and J lost 1 base, with 11 bases between them. In germline, CDR1 is SGHVS, CDR2 FQNEAQ.

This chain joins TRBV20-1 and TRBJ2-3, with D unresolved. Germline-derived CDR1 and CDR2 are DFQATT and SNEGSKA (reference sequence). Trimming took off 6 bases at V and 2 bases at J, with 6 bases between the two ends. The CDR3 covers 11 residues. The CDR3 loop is CSAPNTDTQYF. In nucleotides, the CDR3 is TGCAGTGCCCCTAACACAGATACGCAGTATTTT.

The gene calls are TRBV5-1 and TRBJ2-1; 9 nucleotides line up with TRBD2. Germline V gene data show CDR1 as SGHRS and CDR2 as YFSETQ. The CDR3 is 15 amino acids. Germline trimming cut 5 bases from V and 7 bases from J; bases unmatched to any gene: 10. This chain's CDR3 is CASRTLAGADNEQFF. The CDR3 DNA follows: TGCGCCAGCAGAACTTTAGCGGGAGCAGATAATGAGCAGTTCTTC.

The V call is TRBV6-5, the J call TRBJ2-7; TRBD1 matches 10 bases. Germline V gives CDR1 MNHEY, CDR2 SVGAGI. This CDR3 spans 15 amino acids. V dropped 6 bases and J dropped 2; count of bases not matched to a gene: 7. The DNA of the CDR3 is TGTGCCAGCAGCAAAGACAGGGGGCGAGCCTACGAGCAGTACTTC. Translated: CASSKDRGRAYEQYF.

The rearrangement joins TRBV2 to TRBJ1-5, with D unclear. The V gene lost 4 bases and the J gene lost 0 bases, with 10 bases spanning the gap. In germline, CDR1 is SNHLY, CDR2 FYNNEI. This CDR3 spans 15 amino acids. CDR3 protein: CASSGGRLSNQPQHF. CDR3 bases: TGTGCCAGCAGTGGAGGGCGCCTTAGCAATCAGCCCCAGCATTTT.

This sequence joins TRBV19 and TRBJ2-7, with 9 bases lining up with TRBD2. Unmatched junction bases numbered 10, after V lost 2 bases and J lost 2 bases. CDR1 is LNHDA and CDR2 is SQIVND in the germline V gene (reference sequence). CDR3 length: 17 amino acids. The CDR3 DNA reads TGTGCCAGTAGTATAAGACTAGCGGAGGAAAGGCCCTACGAGCAGTACTTC. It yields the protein CASSIRLAEERPYEQYF.

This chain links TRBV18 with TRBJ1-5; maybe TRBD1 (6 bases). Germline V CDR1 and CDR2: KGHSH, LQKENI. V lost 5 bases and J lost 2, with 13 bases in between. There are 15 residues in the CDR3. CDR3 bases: TGTGCCAGCTCAAGGGGGAGCGGGGGCAATCAGCCCCAGCATTTT. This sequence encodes CASSRGSGGNQPQHF.

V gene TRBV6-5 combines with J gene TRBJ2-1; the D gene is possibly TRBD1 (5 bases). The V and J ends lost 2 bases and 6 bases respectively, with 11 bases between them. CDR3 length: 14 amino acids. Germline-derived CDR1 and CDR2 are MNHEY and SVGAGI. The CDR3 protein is CASSYLTEPNEQFF. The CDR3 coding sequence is TGTGCCAGCAGTTACCTGACAGAGCCCAATGAGCAGTTCTTC.

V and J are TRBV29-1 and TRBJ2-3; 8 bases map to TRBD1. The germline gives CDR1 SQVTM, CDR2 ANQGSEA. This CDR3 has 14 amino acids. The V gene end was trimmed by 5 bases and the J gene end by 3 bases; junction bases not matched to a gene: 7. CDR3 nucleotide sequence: TGCAGCGTTCGAAGTCGGACAGGGACAGATACGCAGTATTTT. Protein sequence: CSVRSRTGTDTQYF.

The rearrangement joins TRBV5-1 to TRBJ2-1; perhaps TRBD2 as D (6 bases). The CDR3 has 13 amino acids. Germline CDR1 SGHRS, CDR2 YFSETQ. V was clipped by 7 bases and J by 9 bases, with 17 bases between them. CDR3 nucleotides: TGCGCCAGCCTTCAAATTCACGGGAGTGAGCAGTTCTTC. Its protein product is CASLQIHGSEQFF.

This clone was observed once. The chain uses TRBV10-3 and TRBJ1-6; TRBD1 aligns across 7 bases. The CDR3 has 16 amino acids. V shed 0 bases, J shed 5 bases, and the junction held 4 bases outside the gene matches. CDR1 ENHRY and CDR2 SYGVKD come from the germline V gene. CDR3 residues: CAISESRGGHNSPLHF. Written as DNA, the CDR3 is TGTGCCATCAGTGAGTCTCGAGGGGGCCATAATTCACCCCTCCACTTT.

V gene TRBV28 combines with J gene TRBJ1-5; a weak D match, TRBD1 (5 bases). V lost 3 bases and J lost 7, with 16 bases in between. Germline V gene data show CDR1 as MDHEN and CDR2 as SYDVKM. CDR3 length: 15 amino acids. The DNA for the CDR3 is TGTGCCAGCAGTTTGGAGGGACCCACCGGACAGCCCCAGCATTTT. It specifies CASSLEGPTGQPQHF.

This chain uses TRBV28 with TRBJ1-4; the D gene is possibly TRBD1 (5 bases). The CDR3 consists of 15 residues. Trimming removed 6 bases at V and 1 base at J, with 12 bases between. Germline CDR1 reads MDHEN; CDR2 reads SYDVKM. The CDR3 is CASSTGHLTNEKLFF. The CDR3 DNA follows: TGTGCCAGCAGCACCGGACATCTAACTAATGAAAAACTGTTTTTT.

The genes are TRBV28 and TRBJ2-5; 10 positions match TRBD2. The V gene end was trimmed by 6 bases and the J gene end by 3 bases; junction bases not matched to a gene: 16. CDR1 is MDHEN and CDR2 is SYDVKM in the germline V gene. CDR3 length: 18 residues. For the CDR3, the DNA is TGTGCCAGCAGGGCTCCTAGCGGGAGTTTTTATTTTGAAGAGACCCAGTACTTC. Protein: CASRAPSGSFYFEETQYF.

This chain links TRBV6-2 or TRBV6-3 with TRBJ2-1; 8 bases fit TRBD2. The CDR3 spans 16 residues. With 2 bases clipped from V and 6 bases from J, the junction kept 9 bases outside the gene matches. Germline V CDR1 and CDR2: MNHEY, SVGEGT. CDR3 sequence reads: CASSYPGTRSPNEQFF. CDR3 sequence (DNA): TGTGCCAGCAGTTACCCGGGGACTAGATCCCCCAATGAGCAGTTCTTC.